This T cell receptor beta chain was observed in a study of shared T cell receptors in the human thymus. The CDR3 has 14 amino acids. V was clipped by 4 bases and J by 1 base, with 8 bases between them. Looked up from germline, CDR1 is SGHKS and CDR2 is YYEKEE (reference sequence). Only in-frame clones appear in the TCRdb table, and some are missing; sequencing was by immunoSEQ multiplex PCR. The data show roughly 710,000 clones, roughly 85% seen once. These same data were also listed under a study on human thymus T cells. From that study: Immunologically healthy infants in Finland undergoing congenital heart defect surgery were the donors. It was from resections taken during corrective heart surgery that the thymus tissue came. Across thymic and blood repertoires, the usage of V and J genes appeared to be biased. Unrelated individuals were reported by related research to share highly overlapping thymic repertoires.

This clonotype was sampled from a girl in the first two years of life with a congenital heart defect. Source material: thymocytes. This sequence joins TRBV5-5 and TRBJ2-2; no clear D gene. The CDR3 DNA follows: TGTGCCAGCAGCCTGACTCGGAACACCGGGGAGCTGTTTTTT. The encoded protein is CASSLTRNTGELFF.